These 31 T cell receptor beta chains share one sample of origin, sequenced in a study of identifying expanded T cells in peripheral blood. Libraries were prepared by immunoSEQ multiplex PCR; TCRdb keeps only in-frame clonotypes and omits some of them. Among around 90,000 clones listed, approximately 90% were seen once. Sample: blood. These TCRs come from a person between 18 and 75 years old in good health.

The chain combines TRBV5-1 with TRBJ2-5, with D tentatively TRBD1 (6 bases). V was shortened by 2 bases and J by 2 bases, with 10 bases between the two germline ends. The CDR3 runs 14 residues. Germline V gene data show CDR1 as SGHRS and CDR2 as YFSETQ. CDR3 in DNA: TGCGCCAGCAGCTTAGCAGGACAGCAAGAGACCCAGTACTTC. It yields the protein CASSLAGQQETQYF.

J is TRBJ2-7 and V is TRBV7-2; TRBD2 aligns across 11 bases. The CDR3 extends over 15 amino acids. CDR1 is SGHTA, CDR2 FQGNSA, per germline. The J segment lost 2 bases and the V segment lost 2 bases, leaving 2 bases of the junction unmatched. The DNA of the CDR3 is TGTGCCAGCAGCTTACTAGCGGGGGGTCCCTACGAGCAGTACTTC. Residues: CASSLLAGGPYEQYF.

This clone was found once. This chain links TRBV5-1 with TRBJ1-1; tentatively, D is TRBD1 (6 bases). The CDR3 loop spans 14 amino acids. With 7 bases removed from V and 1 base from J, the gap between germline ends came to 14 bases. CDR1 and CDR2 from the germline V gene are SGHRS and YFSETQ. As DNA, the CDR3 is TGCGCCAGCTCTGGCGGACAGACGAACACTGAAGCTTTCTTT. It codes for CASSGGQTNTEAFF.

The gene calls are TRBV9 and TRBJ2-1; TRBD2 aligns across 7 bases. Germline loops: CDR1 SGDLS, CDR2 YYNGEE. The CDR3 runs 16 residues. V dropped 4 bases and J dropped 3; count of bases not matched to a gene: 10. The CDR3 DNA follows: TGTGCCAGCAGCTTCCAAGGGGTAGCGGGCTACAATGAGCAGTTCTTC. As protein: CASSFQGVAGYNEQFF.

This clone has only one observation. V usage is TRBV6-1 and J usage is TRBJ1-3, with D unclear. The V gene lost 0 bases and the J gene lost 4 bases, with 4 bases spanning the gap. Germline loops: CDR1 MNHNS, CDR2 SASEGT. This CDR3 spans 13 amino acids. CDR3 coding DNA: TGTGCCAGCAGTGAAGCCTGGGGAAACACCATATATTTT. It specifies CASSEAWGNTIYF.

The V and J genes are TRBV4-1 and TRBJ2-1; D is unclear. Germline CDR1 MGHRA, CDR2 YSYEKL. V was cut by 6 bases and J by 8 bases, with 11 bases left in between. The CDR3 covers 12 residues. The CDR3 here is CASSSERYEQFF. CDR3 DNA: TGCGCCAGCAGTTCTGAGAGATATGAGCAGTTCTTC.

This clone was recorded once. The chain recombines TRBV7-2 with TRBJ1-4, with D perhaps TRBD1 (5 bases). Germline V CDR1 and CDR2: SGHTA, FQGNSA. This CDR3 contains 14 residues. V lost 1 base and J 7 bases, leaving 10 bases between the germline ends. The CDR3 nucleotides read TGTGCCAGCAGCTTAGTGACGGGGCGTGAAAAACTGTTTTTT. It specifies CASSLVTGREKLFF.

This clone has only one observation. J is TRBJ2-5 and V is TRBV5-1; 14 bases line up with TRBD2. CDR3 length equals 17 residues. V lost 3 bases, J lost 5 bases, and 9 bases stayed unmatched. CDR1 is SGHRS and CDR2 is YFSETQ in the germline V gene. The CDR3 nucleotides read TGCGCCAGCAGCTCGGGACTAGCGGGGGCCCTACAGGAGACCCAGTACTTC. Protein: CASSSGLAGALQETQYF.

V and J are TRBV4-1 and TRBJ2-1, with 12 bases identical to TRBD2. V lost 1 base to trimming and J lost 4 bases; unmatched junction nucleotides: 5. Germline CDR1 is MGHRA and CDR2 is YSYEKL. This CDR3 region has 17 residues. The CDR3 DNA is TGCGCCAGCAGCCAAGGCCTTCTAGCGGGGGGGTACAATGAGCAGTTCTTC. This gives the protein CASSQGLLAGGYNEQFF.

The genes are TRBV12-2 and TRBJ2-7; the DNA was not compared with TRBD1, the D call given in the table. TRBV12-2 is an annotated pseudogene. CDR3 length equals 15 residues. Here the CDR3 reads CASRPGQWDPYEQYF. DNA of the CDR3: TGTGCAAGTCGCCCCGGACAGTGGGACCCCTACGAGCAGTACTTC.

The V gene is TRBV10-3, the J gene TRBJ1-1; D is ambiguous. V was shortened by 2 bases and J by 10 bases, with 11 bases between the two germline ends. Germline V CDR1 and CDR2: ENHRY, SYGVKD. CDR3 length: 12 residues. In nucleotides, the CDR3 is TGTGCCATCAGTGAGAACAGTGGGGTAGCTTTCTTT. It codes for CAISENSGVAFF.

The chain couples TRBV5-4 to TRBJ2-4; 7 nucleotides align to TRBD1. This CDR3 spans 15 amino acids. Germline V CDR1 and CDR2: SGHNT, YYREEE (reference sequence). V was clipped by 4 bases and J by 4 bases; unmatched bases: 8. The CDR3: CASSETTGQKNIQYF. CDR3 coding DNA: TGTGCCAGCAGCGAGACCACGGGACAGAAAAACATTCAGTACTTC.

The rearrangement links TRBV5-6 to TRBJ1-2; TRBD1 aligns across 8 bases. The junction had 12 bases not matched to a gene; V was cut back by 3 bases and J by 2 bases. This CDR3 is built from 17 residues. CDR1 and CDR2 from the germline V gene are SGHDT and YYEEEE. The CDR3 coding sequence is TGTGCCAGCAGCTATCTAAGTTCAGGGGGCCAAAACTATGGCTACACCTTC. As protein: CASSYLSSGGQNYGYTF.

This chain joins TRBV30 and TRBJ2-7, with D possibly TRBD2 on 5 matching bases. The CDR3 spans 13 residues. Germline lookup yields CDR1 GTSNPN and CDR2 SVGIG (reference sequence). The V and J ends lost 2 bases and 0 bases respectively, with 8 bases between them. The CDR3 sequence: CAWSSLASYEQYF. The CDR3 DNA reads as TGTGCCTGGAGTTCTCTAGCCTCCTACGAGCAGTACTTC.

The chain employs TRBV7-2 and TRBJ2-1, with D tentatively TRBD1 (6 bases). Per the germline V gene, CDR1 is SGHTA and CDR2 is FQGNSA. The V gene lost 4 bases and the J gene lost 7 bases, with 11 bases spanning the gap. The CDR3 is 13 residues long. The CDR3: CASSSYRDNEQFF. The CDR3 nucleotides are TGTGCCAGCAGCTCGTACAGGGATAATGAGCAGTTCTTC.

The chain joins TRBV2 to TRBJ1-1; TRBD1 might be the D (5 bases). CDR1 SNHLY and CDR2 FYNNEI come from the germline V gene. The CDR3 spans 14 residues. The V gene lost 6 bases and the J gene lost 2 bases, with 13 bases spanning the gap. The CDR3 DNA is TGTGCCAGCAGAGAGACAGCGGCAAACACTGAAGCTTTCTTT. It codes for CASRETAANTEAFF.

Written as DNA, the CDR3 is TGTGCCAGCAGTAGCGCGGGACAGGGTAGTCAGCCCCAGCATTTT. This codes for CASSSAGQGSQPQHF. The V call is TRBV28, the J call TRBJ1-5; 9 bases align to TRBD1. The CDR3 sequence is 15 residues long. Germline CDR1 reads MDHEN; CDR2 reads SYDVKM. Trimming at V came to 5 bases and at J to 6 bases, leaving 8 bases not matched to a gene.

This clone was seen a handful of times. V is TRBV5-5 and J is TRBJ1-2; D is undetermined. CDR1 is SGHKS, CDR2 YYEKEE, per germline (reference sequence). The CDR3 covers 11 residues. V was clipped by 3 bases and J by 2 bases, with 2 bases between them. The CDR3 nucleotides read TGTGCCAGCAGCTCAAACTATGGCTACACCTTC. Residues: CASSSNYGYTF.

This clone occurred a few times. The chain recombines TRBV7-9 with TRBJ1-4; the D gene is possibly TRBD1 (6 bases). CDR1 is SEHNR and CDR2 is FQNEAQ in the germline V gene (reference sequence). The CDR3 is 18 amino acids. V dropped 5 bases and J dropped 7 bases, with 26 bases sitting between them. CDR3 sequence (DNA): TGTGCCAGCAGCCCCGGGACACTGCGCAGTAAGGTCGGTGAAAAACTGTTTTTT. It is translated as CASSPGTLRSKVGEKLFF.

The rearrangement links TRBV19 to TRBJ1-5; D unclear. The CDR3 is made up of 13 amino acids. The V gene's germline CDR1 is LNHDA and CDR2 SQIVND (reference sequence). V gave up 0 bases and J gave up 6 bases, with 6 bases separating them. The CDR3 loop reads CASSIDSAQPQHF. As DNA, the CDR3 is TGTGCCAGTAGTATAGATTCAGCTCAGCCCCAGCATTTT.

V is TRBV14 and J is TRBJ2-1; D gene unclear. Germline CDR1 is SGHDN and CDR2 is FVKESK. The CDR3 covers 12 residues. V was pared by 2 bases and J by 7 bases, with 6 bases between. The CDR3 DNA reads TGTGCCAGCAGCCAATCGTTGAATGAGCAGTTCTTC. It yields the protein CASSQSLNEQFF.

V is TRBV6-1 and J is TRBJ2-7, with a possible D match to TRBD1 (6 bases). Per germline, CDR1 MNHNS and CDR2 SASEGT. The V and J ends lost 2 bases and 1 base respectively, with 12 bases between them. This CDR3 has 15 residues. The CDR3: CASSERDKPSYEQYF. CDR3 DNA: TGTGCCAGCAGTGAAAGGGACAAACCGTCCTACGAGCAGTACTTC.

This rearrangement joins TRBV6-4 to TRBJ2-1, with 10 bases matching TRBD2. This CDR3 is built from 15 residues. The junction had 3 bases not matched to a gene; V was cut back by 5 bases and J by 2 bases. Looked up from germline, CDR1 is MRHNA and CDR2 is SNTAGT. CDR3 amino acids: CASSLAGAAYNEQFF. The DNA of the CDR3 is TGTGCCAGCAGTCTAGCGGGGGCGGCCTACAATGAGCAGTTCTTC.

This clone was recorded a few times. The junction and the germline gene differ at one end; a read error may be behind it. The chain recombines TRBV6-1 with TRBJ1-2; unclear D gene. This CDR3 spans 11 amino acids. Germline CDR1 and CDR2: MNHNS and SASEGT. The CDR3 DNA follows: TGTGCCAGCAGTGAAGCCCCTGCGATAGGATTC. Protein sequence: CASSEAPAIGF.

The J gene is TRBJ2-3, the V gene TRBV10-2; 7 positions agree with TRBD2. CDR1 and CDR2 (germline): WSHSY, SAAADI. The CDR3 is made up of 19 amino acids. V lost 4 bases, J lost 0 bases, and 16 bases stayed unmatched. The CDR3 DNA sequence: TGCGCCAGCAGTGGAGGTCGAGGCGGGGGTTCCCCTAGCACAGATACGCAGTATTTT. Protein sequence: CASSGGRGGGSPSTDTQYF.

V gene TRBV15 combines with J gene TRBJ2-7; 10 bases match TRBD1. CDR1 and CDR2 from the germline V gene are LNHNV and YYDKDF (reference sequence). CDR3 length equals 16 residues. V shed 1 base, J shed 4 bases, and the junction held 7 bases outside the gene matches. The CDR3 nucleotides are TGTGCCACCAGCAGAGGAGGAGGGACAGGGGTGTACGAGCAGTACTTC. This sequence encodes CATSRGGGTGVYEQYF.

The CDR3 DNA sequence: TGTGCCAGCAGCCAGGGGGGAAGGTACGAGCAGTACTTC. It is translated as CASSQGGRYEQYF. The rearrangement links TRBV4-2 to TRBJ2-7, with D perhaps matching TRBD2 (6 bases). The germline V and J ends were trimmed by 3 bases and 4 bases, with 10 bases remaining between them. The CDR3 runs to 13 residues. Germline lookup yields CDR1 LGHNA and CDR2 YNFKEQ.

The chain combines TRBV19 with TRBJ2-4; 8 nucleotides align to TRBD2. V lost 3 bases and J lost 7; bases outside the gene matches: 17. Germline assignment: CDR1 LNHDA and CDR2 SQIVND (reference sequence). This CDR3 contains 18 residues. The CDR3 loop reads CASSIGVGLGGIGNIQYF. The CDR3 DNA follows: TGTGCCAGTAGTATCGGCGTGGGACTAGGTGGTATTGGGAACATTCAGTACTTC. Combining the CDR3 with reference TRBV19 and TRBJ2-4 gives the whole variable domain DGGITQSPKYLFRKEGQNVTLSCEQNLNHDAMYWYRQDPGQGLRLIYYSQIVNDFQKGDIAEGYSVSREKKESFPLTVTSAQKNPTAFYLCASSIGVGLGGIGNIQYFGAGTRLSVL.

This rearrangement joins TRBV27 to TRBJ2-2, with 9 bases lining up with TRBD1. The germline V gene encodes CDR1 MNHEY and CDR2 SMNVEV (reference sequence). The CDR3 extends over 11 amino acids. V was clipped by 6 bases and J by 15 bases; unmatched bases: 5. As DNA, the CDR3 is TGTGCCAGCAGGGGGACAGGGAGAATGTTTTTT. Its protein product is CASRGTGRMFF.

This chain uses TRBV5-4 with TRBJ2-7, with D perhaps matching TRBD1 (5 bases). The CDR3 is 12 amino acids. Trimming cost V 5 bases and J 1 base, with 7 bases left between them. Germline V gene lookup returns CDR1 SGHNT and CDR2 YYREEE (reference sequence). The DNA of the CDR3 is TGTGCCAGCAGTACAGGATCCTACGAGCAGTACTTC. This codes for CASSTGSYEQYF.

The CDR3 loop reads CASSPGEAYEQYF. In DNA, the CDR3 is TGTGCCAGCAGCCCTGGGGAGGCCTACGAGCAGTACTTC. V and J are TRBV5-4 and TRBJ2-7; D perhaps matches TRBD2 (6 bases). The germline V and J ends were trimmed by 4 bases and 2 bases, with 10 bases remaining between them. This CDR3 is built from 13 residues. Germline lookup yields CDR1 SGHNT and CDR2 YYREEE (reference sequence).